This passage covers 16 T cell receptor beta chains from one sample sequenced in a study of blood T cell repertoires in COVID-19. Sequenced by immunoSEQ multiplex PCR; TCRdb stores in-frame clones only, minus some. The sample shows about 130,000 clones, roughly 83% of them seen only once. Sequenced: peripheral blood. Every receptor here comes from a man in his 60s with acute or convalescent COVID-19.

The rearrangement uses TRBV2 and TRBJ2-7, with 8 bases matching TRBD1. Germline CDR1 SNHLY, CDR2 FYNNEI. CDR3 length: 15 residues. After removal of 0 bases from V and 5 bases from J, the junction contained 6 bases not matched to a gene. Here the CDR3 DNA reads TGTGCCAGCAGTGAAGCGGTACAGGGGGGCCACGAGCAGTACTTC. Translating gives CASSEAVQGGHEQYF.

The table lists this clone with a few counts. The chain employs TRBV19 and TRBJ1-2, with 7 bases aligning to TRBD1. The V segment lost 5 bases and the J segment 3 bases; nucleotides outside the gene matches: 9. The germline CDR1 and CDR2 sequences are LNHDA and SQIVND (reference sequence). CDR3 size: 15 residues. The CDR3 here is CASSGGDSSYYGYTF. DNA of the CDR3: TGTGCCAGTAGTGGAGGGGACAGCTCCTACTATGGCTACACCTTC.

The chain links TRBV25-1 to TRBJ1-1, with 7 positions matching TRBD1. The CDR3 is 13 residues long. CDR1 and CDR2 from the germline V gene are MGHDK and SYGVNS. V lost 2 bases to trimming and J lost 5 bases; unmatched junction nucleotides: 2. For the CDR3, the DNA is TGTGCCAGCAGTGAAGGGACAGCAACTGAAGCTTTCTTT. This translates into CASSEGTATEAFF.

This chain joins TRBV10-2 and TRBJ1-2, with unresolved D. This CDR3 comprises 14 residues. Germline V gene lookup returns CDR1 WSHSY and CDR2 SAAADI. Trimming took 3 bases from V and 4 from J, leaving 12 bases between them. CDR3 residues: CASSDSRRSYGYTF. Written as DNA, the CDR3 is TGCGCCAGCAGTGACAGTCGGAGAAGCTATGGCTACACCTTC.

The J gene is TRBJ1-6, the V gene TRBV19, with no clear D. The CDR3 is 15 amino acids. Germline loops: CDR1 LNHDA, CDR2 SQIVND (reference sequence). Trimming took 6 bases from V and 14 from J, leaving 23 bases between them. The CDR3: CASRSTVLGESALHF. The CDR3 DNA reads TGTGCCAGTAGGTCTACAGTCCTGGGAGAATCGGCCCTCCACTTT.

J is TRBJ2-3 and V is TRBV5-6; 10 nucleotides align to TRBD2. CDR3 length: 15 amino acids. The germline V gene encodes CDR1 SGHDT and CDR2 YYEEEE. V lost 2 bases to trimming and J lost 1 base; unmatched junction nucleotides: 1. As DNA, the CDR3 is TGTGCCAGCAGCTTTGGGACTAGCGGCACAGATACGCAGTATTTT. Protein sequence: CASSFGTSGTDTQYF. Combining the CDR3 with reference TRBV5-6 and TRBJ2-3 gives the whole variable domain DAGVTQSPTHLIKTRGQQVTLRCSPKSGHDTVSWYQQALGQGPQFIFQYYEEEERQRGNFPDRFSGHQFPNYSSELNVNALLLGDSALYLCASSFGTSGTDTQYFGPGTRLTVL.

The rearrangement joins TRBV5-3 to TRBJ2-7; TRBD1 is a possible D gene (6 bases). TRBV5-3 is labeled an ORF, and its function is uncertain. There are 14 residues in the CDR3. V gave up 4 bases and J gave up 0 bases, with 11 bases separating them. The CDR3 DNA is TGTGCCAGAAGCCCGGACAGTAACTCCTACGAGCAGTACTTC. Translation gives CARSPDSNSYEQYF.

This chain links TRBV24-1 with TRBJ1-2; 12 positions match TRBD1. This CDR3 has 19 residues. The V gene end was trimmed by 3 bases and the J gene end by 3 bases; junction bases not matched to a gene: 13. Germline V gene data show CDR1 as KGHDR and CDR2 as SFDVKD. The CDR3 DNA sequence: TGTGCCACCAGTGATAGACGGCGGGGACAGGGGGCGTCGCACTATGGCTACACCTTC. It codes for CATSDRRRGQGASHYGYTF.

Details on this clone: Other DNA sequences in the same sample also yield this CDR3. As DNA, the CDR3 is TGCGCCAGTAGTCTAGCGGTCACGAACACCGGGGAGCTGTTTTTT. Its translation is CASSLAVTNTGELFF. This chain links TRBV5-1 with TRBJ2-2, with 7 bases aligning to TRBD2. This CDR3 comprises 15 residues. Germline V gene data show CDR1 as SGHRS and CDR2 as YFSETQ. The trim removed 8 bases at V and 0 bases at J, leaving 7 bases unmatched.

The chain recombines TRBV7-3 with TRBJ2-2; D uncertain. Germline-derived CDR1 and CDR2 are SGHTA and FQGTGA. The V end lost 2 bases, the J end lost 4 bases, and 8 bases lay between the germline ends. This CDR3 has 14 residues. The CDR3 is CASSLSVSTGELFF. Written as DNA, the CDR3 is TGTGCCAGCAGCTTATCTGTGAGCACCGGGGAGCTGTTTTTT.

The chain is built from TRBV7-8 and TRBJ2-1, with 10 bases matching TRBD2. Germline values: CDR1 SGHVS, CDR2 FQNEAQ. The CDR3 runs 16 residues. V gave up 7 bases and J gave up 8 bases; unmatched junction bases: 14. DNA for the CDR3: TGTGCCAGCACCTTTGGCCCAAACCTAGCGGGAGATGAGCAGTTCTTC. Translated: CASTFGPNLAGDEQFF.

The rearrangement joins TRBV29-1 to TRBJ2-7; D is unclear. The V gene's germline CDR1 is SQVTM and CDR2 ANQGSEA. The V end lost 6 bases, the J end lost 0 bases, and 12 bases lay between the germline ends. This CDR3 has 13 amino acids. As DNA, the CDR3 is TGCAGCGTAAGTGTCCAGTCCTCCTACGAGCAGTACTTC. This encodes CSVSVQSSYEQYF.

This chain uses TRBV21-1 with TRBJ2-7; the table calls TRBD2, which could not be checked here. TRBV21-1 has pseudogene status. The length of the CDR3 is 17 residues. The CDR3 sequence: CASSKKESHFSSYEQYF. DNA for the CDR3: TGTGCCAGCAGCAAAAAGGAGTCTCACTTTAGCTCCTACGAGCAGTACTTC.

This sequence joins TRBV11-2 and TRBJ2-7; D may be TRBD1 (5 bases). Trimming took off 3 bases at V and 4 bases at J, with 13 bases between the two ends. Germline V gene sequence: CDR1 SGHAT, CDR2 FQNNGV. This CDR3 has 14 amino acids. CDR3 in amino acids: CASSFRVGPYEQYF. The CDR3 bases are TGTGCCAGCAGCTTCAGGGTAGGCCCATACGAGCAGTACTTC.

The V and J genes are TRBV6-5 and TRBJ1-4; D may be TRBD1 (5 bases). Germline CDR1 and CDR2: MNHEY and SVGAGI. V lost 7 bases, J lost 5 bases, and 14 bases lay in between. The CDR3 is 14 amino acids. Here the CDR3 DNA reads TGTGCCAGCACGCGGGACCCTGGCAATGAAAAACTGTTTTTT. Its protein is CASTRDPGNEKLFF.

CDR3 coding DNA: TGTGCCAGCAGTTTCAGCGCCTACGAGCAGTACTTC. Amino acids: CASSFSAYEQYF. This chain connects TRBV7-9 to TRBJ2-7; no reliable D call. CDR3 length: 12 residues. Germline CDR1 is SEHNR and CDR2 is FQNEAQ (reference sequence). V was clipped by 6 bases and J by 2 bases, with 8 bases between them.